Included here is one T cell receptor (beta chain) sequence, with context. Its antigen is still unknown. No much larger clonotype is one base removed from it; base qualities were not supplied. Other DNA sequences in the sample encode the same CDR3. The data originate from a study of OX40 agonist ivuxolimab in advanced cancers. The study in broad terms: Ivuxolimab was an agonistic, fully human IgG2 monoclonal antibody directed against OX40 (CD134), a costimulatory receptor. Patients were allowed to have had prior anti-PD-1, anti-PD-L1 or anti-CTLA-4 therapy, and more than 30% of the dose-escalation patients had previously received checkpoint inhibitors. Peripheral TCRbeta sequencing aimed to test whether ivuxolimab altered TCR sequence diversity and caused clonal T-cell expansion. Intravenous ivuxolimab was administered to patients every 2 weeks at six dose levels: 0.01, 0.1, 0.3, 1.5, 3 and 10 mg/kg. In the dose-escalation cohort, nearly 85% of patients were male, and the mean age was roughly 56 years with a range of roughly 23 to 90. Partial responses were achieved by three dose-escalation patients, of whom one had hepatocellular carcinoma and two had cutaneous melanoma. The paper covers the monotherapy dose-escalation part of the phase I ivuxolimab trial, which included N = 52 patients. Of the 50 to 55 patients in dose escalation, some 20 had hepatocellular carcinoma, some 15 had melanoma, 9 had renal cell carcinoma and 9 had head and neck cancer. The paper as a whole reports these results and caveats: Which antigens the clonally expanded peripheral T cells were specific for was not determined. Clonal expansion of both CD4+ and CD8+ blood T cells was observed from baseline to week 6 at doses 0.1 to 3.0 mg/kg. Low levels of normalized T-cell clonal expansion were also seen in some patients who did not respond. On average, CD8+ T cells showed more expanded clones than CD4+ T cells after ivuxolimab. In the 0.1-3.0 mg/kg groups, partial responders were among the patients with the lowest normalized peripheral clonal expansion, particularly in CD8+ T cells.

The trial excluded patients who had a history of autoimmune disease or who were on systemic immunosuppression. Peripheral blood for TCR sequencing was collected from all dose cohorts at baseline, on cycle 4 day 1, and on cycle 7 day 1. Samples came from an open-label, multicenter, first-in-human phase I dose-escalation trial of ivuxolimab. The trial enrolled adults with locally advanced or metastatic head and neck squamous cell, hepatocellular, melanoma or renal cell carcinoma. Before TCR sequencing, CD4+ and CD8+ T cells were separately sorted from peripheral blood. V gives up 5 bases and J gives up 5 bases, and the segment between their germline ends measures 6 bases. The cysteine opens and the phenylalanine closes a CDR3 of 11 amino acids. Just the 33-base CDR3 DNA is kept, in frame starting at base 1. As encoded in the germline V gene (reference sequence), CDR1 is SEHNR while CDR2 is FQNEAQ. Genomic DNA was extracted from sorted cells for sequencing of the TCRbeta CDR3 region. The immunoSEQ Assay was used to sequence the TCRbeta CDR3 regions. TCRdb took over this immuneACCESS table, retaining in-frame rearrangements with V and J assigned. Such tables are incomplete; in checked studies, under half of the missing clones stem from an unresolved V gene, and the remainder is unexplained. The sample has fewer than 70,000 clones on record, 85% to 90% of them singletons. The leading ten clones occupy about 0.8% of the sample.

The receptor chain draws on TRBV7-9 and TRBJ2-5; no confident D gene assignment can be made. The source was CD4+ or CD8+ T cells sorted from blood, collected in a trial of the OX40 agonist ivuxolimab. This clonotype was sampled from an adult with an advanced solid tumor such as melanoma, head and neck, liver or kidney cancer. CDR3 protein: CASSPKETQYF. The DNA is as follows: TGTGCCAGCAGCCCCAAGGAGACCCAGTACTTC.